A single sample is the source of the 28 T cell receptor beta chains below, sequenced in a study of blood T cells in healthy people across ages. A second PCR of roughly 7 to 11 cycles used a sample-barcoded 5' primer and a J-beta primer mix. TCRdb independently ran MiXCR on the 5' RACE reads; one entry per CDR3 protein. The table has 600,000 to 1,000,000 distinct CDR3 sequences, roughly 60% seen once. The sequencing input was blood. The receptors shown here come from a man in his thirties or forties in good health.

Concerning this clonotype: Just one base apart from a much larger clone, this may be a read error. The chain is built from TRBV9 and TRBJ2-3; D ambiguous. This CDR3 spans 12 amino acids. CDR1 and CDR2 (germline): SGDLS, YYNGEE. Deletions cut 4 bases from V and 0 bases from J, with 3 bases between. The CDR3 DNA is TGTGCCAGCAGCAATAGCACAGATACGCAGTATTTT. It codes for CASSNSTDTQYF.

CDR3 DNA sequence: TGTGCCAGCAGCCAGGTTATCAGGGGGAACTATGGCTACACCTTC. It is translated as CASSQVIRGNYGYTF. This chain joins TRBV4-2 and TRBJ1-2; 7 bases line up with TRBD1. The V segment lost 3 bases and the J segment 2 bases; nucleotides outside the gene matches: 6. Germline V gene lookup returns CDR1 LGHNA and CDR2 YNFKEQ. This CDR3 contains 15 residues.

This clonotype was seen a few times. V usage is TRBV7-2 and J usage is TRBJ2-7; maybe TRBD2 (6 bases). The germline V gene encodes CDR1 SGHTA and CDR2 FQGNSA. Trimming left V 5 bases short and J 0 bases short, with 11 bases between. The CDR3 loop spans 14 amino acids. CDR3: CASSRGEPSYEQYF. CDR3 in DNA: TGTGCCAGCAGCCGCGGGGAGCCCTCCTACGAGCAGTACTTC.

The chain has TRBV7-2 and TRBJ1-2; D may be TRBD1 (6 bases). V was trimmed by 5 bases and J by 2 bases, leaving 15 bases between them. Germline V gene sequence: CDR1 SGHTA, CDR2 FQGNSA. There are 15 residues in the CDR3. CDR3 in DNA: TGTGCCAGCAGCCCTAGCTCAGGGGAGAACTATGGCTACACCTTC. This sequence encodes CASSPSSGENYGYTF.

This clonotype occurred a few times. The chain joins TRBV28 to TRBJ2-4, with no clear D. Germline V gene data show CDR1 as MDHEN and CDR2 as SYDVKM. V shed 4 bases and J shed 0 bases, with 10 bases lying between them. The CDR3 loop spans 15 amino acids. Here the CDR3 reads CASSSALGAKNIQYF. The CDR3 DNA is TGTGCCAGCAGTTCCGCCCTAGGAGCCAAAAACATTCAGTACTTC.

J is TRBJ1-2 and V is TRBV4-2, with TRBD1 matching 9 bases. This CDR3 region has 17 residues. Losses at the gene ends were 1 base for V and 3 bases for J; bases not matched to a gene: 9. Germline V CDR1 and CDR2: LGHNA, YNFKEQ. The CDR3 sequence: CASSQGGQGRGDYGYTF. The CDR3, as DNA: TGTGCCAGCAGCCAAGGGGGACAGGGAAGGGGAGACTATGGCTACACCTTC.

The J gene is TRBJ2-5, the V gene TRBV10-3; perhaps TRBD2 as D (5 bases). CDR1 and CDR2 from the germline V gene are ENHRY and SYGVKD. There are 14 residues in the CDR3. Trimming took off 2 bases at V and 5 bases at J, with 12 bases between the two ends. CDR3 protein: CAISEKLVTETQYF. Written as DNA, the CDR3 is TGTGCCATCAGTGAGAAACTAGTTACGGAGACCCAGTACTTC.

The chain employs TRBV29-1 and TRBJ1-1, with D perhaps matching TRBD1 (5 bases). V lost 7 bases and J lost 4, with 10 bases in between. This CDR3 comprises 11 residues. CDR1 SQVTM and CDR2 ANQGSEA come from the germline V gene. CDR3 region: CSARVATEAFF. CDR3 DNA: TGCAGCGCCAGGGTGGCCACTGAAGCTTTCTTT.

The chain employs TRBV7-9 and TRBJ2-7; TRBD1 or TRBD2 may be the D gene (5 bases each). Near its end, the DNA agrees better with TRBJ2-5, so the J call may be wrong. The CDR3 covers 13 residues. The germline CDR1 and CDR2 sequences are SEHNR and FQNEAQ (reference sequence). CDR3 sequence: CASSGEGRETQYF. CDR3 in DNA: TGTGCCAGCAGCGGTGAGGGGAGAGAGACCCAGTACTTC.

This clonotype was detected a few times. The rearrangement uses TRBV7-8 and TRBJ2-1; 7 bases fit TRBD2. CDR3 length: 16 residues. Losses at the gene ends were 5 bases for V and 0 bases for J; bases not matched to a gene: 7. Germline-derived CDR1 and CDR2 are SGHVS and FQNEAQ. The CDR3 DNA sequence: TGTGCCAGCAGCCCCGTGGGGGACTACTCCTACAATGAGCAGTTCTTC. Its protein is CASSPVGDYSYNEQFF.

This clonotype was found once. V and J are TRBV6-2 or TRBV6-3 and TRBJ2-5; 7 nucleotides line up with TRBD1. The J segment lost 5 bases and the V segment lost 6 bases, leaving 6 bases of the junction unmatched. The CDR3 runs to 13 residues. In germline, CDR1 is MNHEY, CDR2 SVGEGT. The CDR3 region has the DNA TGTGCCAGCAGAGCAGGGGGTCACGAGACCCAGTACTTC. It translates to CASRAGGHETQYF.

This clonotype was seen a handful of times. V is TRBV7-2 and J is TRBJ1-5; D remains unclear. The germline V and J ends were trimmed by 2 bases and 0 bases, with 8 bases remaining between them. In germline, CDR1 is SGHTA, CDR2 FQGNSA. The CDR3 covers 15 residues. The CDR3 loop reads CASSLTINSNQPQHF. In nucleotides, the CDR3 is TGTGCCAGCAGCTTAACTATAAATAGCAATCAGCCCCAGCATTTT. The whole variable domain, filled in from reference TRBV7-2 and TRBJ1-5, reads GAGVSQSPSNKVTEKGKDVELRCDPISGHTALYWYRQSLGQGLEFLIYFQGNSAPDKSGLPSDRFSAERTGGSVSTLTIQRTQQEDSAVYLCASSLTINSNQPQHFGDGTRLSIL.

This clonotype was observed a handful of times. V gene TRBV7-9 combines with J gene TRBJ2-5; D not resolved. The CDR3 runs 14 residues. The germline V and J ends were trimmed by 2 bases and 2 bases, with 9 bases remaining between them. The V gene's germline CDR1 is SEHNR and CDR2 FQNEAQ (reference sequence). CDR3 sequence: CASSLPGYQETQYF. CDR3 coding DNA: TGTGCCAGCAGCTTACCAGGCTATCAAGAGACCCAGTACTTC. Filled out from reference TRBV7-9 and TRBJ2-5, the complete variable domain reads DTGVSQNPRHKITKRGQNVTFRCDPISEHNRLYWYRQTLGQGPEFLTYFQNEAQLEKSRLLSDRFSAERPKGSFSTLEIQRTEQGDSAMYLCASSLPGYQETQYFGPGTRLLVL.

This chain links TRBV29-1 with TRBJ2-7, with TRBD1 as a possible D gene (6 bases). V dropped 6 bases and J dropped 4 bases, with 19 bases sitting between them. Germline V CDR1 and CDR2: SQVTM, ANQGSEA. This CDR3 region has 14 residues. In DNA, the CDR3 is TGCAGCGTCGCCGGGCCCACGGGGACATACGAGCAGTACTTC. Translation gives CSVAGPTGTYEQYF.

V usage is TRBV19 and J usage is TRBJ2-5; D may be TRBD2 (6 bases). V lost 3 bases and J lost 2, with 7 bases in between. The CDR3 loop spans 13 amino acids. The germline V gene encodes CDR1 LNHDA and CDR2 SQIVND (reference sequence). CDR3 amino acids: CASSIGGQETQYF. CDR3 sequence (DNA): TGTGCCAGTAGTATCGGGGGACAAGAGACCCAGTACTTC.

The chain carries TRBV3-1 and TRBJ2-5; D not resolved. CDR1 and CDR2 from the germline V gene are LGHDT and YNNKEL (reference sequence). The CDR3 has 14 residues. With 4 bases removed from V and 5 bases from J, the gap between germline ends came to 14 bases. Written as DNA, the CDR3 is TGTGCCAGCAGCCGGGCGGATAGTGGGGAGACCCAGTACTTC. Translated, it gives CASSRADSGETQYF.

The chain uses TRBV5-1 and TRBJ2-3, with D maybe TRBD1 (5 bases). CDR1 and CDR2 (germline): SGHRS, YFSETQ. Trimming shortened V by 1 base and J by 4 bases, and 13 bases separated the two germline ends. The length of the CDR3 is 15 residues. CDR3 DNA: TGCGCCAGCAGCTTGATTTCCCAGGGTTCAGATACGCAGTATTTT. Translation: CASSLISQGSDTQYF.

This rearrangement joins TRBV12-3 or TRBV12-4 to TRBJ2-3; D perhaps matches TRBD2 (6 bases). V lost 7 bases and J 2 bases, leaving 13 bases between the germline ends. This CDR3 comprises 14 residues. The CDR3 spells CASTFGGTTDTQYF. Written as DNA, the CDR3 is TGTGCCAGCACGTTCGGCGGGACCACAGATACGCAGTATTTT.

V gene TRBV25-1 combines with J gene TRBJ2-1, with D perhaps being TRBD1 or TRBD2 (7 bases each). The CDR3 is made up of 17 amino acids. CDR1 is MGHDK, CDR2 SYGVNS, per germline. V lost 5 bases and J lost 1, with 18 bases in between. This CDR3 is CASSSTRGGGSYNEQFF. The CDR3 DNA reads as TGTGCCAGCAGTTCAACCAGGGGGGGAGGATCCTACAATGAGCAGTTCTTC.

This clonotype is a singleton in its sample. A single base separates this from a much larger clone, so it may be a read error. The chain uses TRBV10-3 and TRBJ2-7; unclear D gene. The CDR3 is 15 amino acids. V gave up 0 bases and J gave up 7 bases, with 16 bases separating them. Germline lookup yields CDR1 ENHRY and CDR2 SYGVKD. The DNA of the CDR3 is TGTGCCATCAGTGAGTCATTATCTGGAAGCAATGAGCAGTACTTC. Its protein is CAISESLSGSNEQYF.

Ten or more counts support this clonotype. The rearrangement links TRBV6-2 or TRBV6-3 to TRBJ2-1; D might be TRBD2 (5 bases). Germline values: CDR1 MNHEY, CDR2 SVGEGT. Trimming took 5 bases from V and 6 from J, leaving 11 bases between them. The CDR3 has 13 residues. The CDR3 protein is CASSDGVSNEQFF. The DNA of the CDR3 is TGTGCCAGCAGTGACGGGGTGAGCAATGAGCAGTTCTTC.

The V and J genes are TRBV4-1 and TRBJ2-2; 8 nucleotides line up with TRBD1. The CDR3 loop spans 17 amino acids. After removal of 1 base from V and 6 bases from J, the junction contained 10 bases not matched to a gene. Germline CDR1 is MGHRA and CDR2 is YSYEKL. DNA for the CDR3: TGCGCCAGCAGCCAAGGACCGGGACAGGTTAATCCCGGGGAGCTGTTTTTT. This sequence encodes CASSQGPGQVNPGELFF.

This clonotype came up a few times. The chain carries TRBV7-2 and TRBJ2-7, with TRBD1 matching 8 bases. The CDR3 has 16 amino acids. Germline CDR1 is SGHTA and CDR2 is FQGNSA. J gave up 2 bases and V 1 base, and 7 bases lay outside the gene matches. The CDR3 is CASSLGAGGNPYEQYF. The CDR3 region has the DNA TGTGCCAGCAGCTTAGGAGCAGGGGGCAACCCCTACGAGCAGTACTTC.

The chain has TRBV18 and TRBJ2-3; D is unclear. The CDR3 has 14 amino acids. From germline, CDR1 is KGHSH and CDR2 LQKENI. The germline V and J ends were trimmed by 0 bases and 0 bases, with 4 bases remaining between them. The CDR3, as DNA: TGTGCCAGCTCACCACCGGTCAGCACAGATACGCAGTATTTT. Amino acids: CASSPPVSTDTQYF.

The V call is TRBV15, the J call TRBJ2-4; weak D call: TRBD1 (5 bases). The J call may not be correct, given that the DNA end is closer to TRBJ2-7. The CDR3 runs 17 residues. In germline, CDR1 is LNHNV, CDR2 YYDKDF (reference sequence). CDR3 amino acids: CATSRGVRRGPSYEQYF. The CDR3, as DNA: TGTGCCACCAGCAGAGGAGTCAGAAGGGGCCCCTCCTACGAGCAGTACTTC.

This clonotype was seen more than once but under ten times. The V and J genes are TRBV11-2 and TRBJ2-3; 7 bases are shared with TRBD1. CDR1 SGHAT and CDR2 FQNNGV come from the germline V gene. The V segment lost 5 bases and the J segment 0 bases; nucleotides outside the gene matches: 5. The CDR3 is made up of 15 amino acids. The CDR3 is CASSRGLGSTDTQYF. In DNA, the CDR3 is TGTGCCAGCAGCAGGGGGCTGGGTAGCACAGATACGCAGTATTTT.

The chain uses TRBV28 and TRBJ2-1; D may be TRBD2 (6 bases). This CDR3 has 15 amino acids. V was trimmed by 5 bases and J by 5 bases, leaving 16 bases between them. Per the germline V gene, CDR1 is MDHEN and CDR2 is SYDVKM. The CDR3 sequence is CASSPRGTLNNEQFF. The CDR3 nucleotides read TGTGCCAGCAGTCCCCGTGGGACTTTAAACAATGAGCAGTTCTTC.

This clonotype was observed a handful of times. The gene calls are TRBV12-3 or TRBV12-4 and TRBJ1-1, with D uncertain. The ends were cut back, 2 bases at V and 7 bases at J, with 11 bases in the middle. CDR3 length: 13 residues. The CDR3 spells CASSLWEVNEAFF. The DNA of the CDR3 is TGTGCCAGCAGTTTATGGGAGGTTAATGAAGCTTTCTTT.